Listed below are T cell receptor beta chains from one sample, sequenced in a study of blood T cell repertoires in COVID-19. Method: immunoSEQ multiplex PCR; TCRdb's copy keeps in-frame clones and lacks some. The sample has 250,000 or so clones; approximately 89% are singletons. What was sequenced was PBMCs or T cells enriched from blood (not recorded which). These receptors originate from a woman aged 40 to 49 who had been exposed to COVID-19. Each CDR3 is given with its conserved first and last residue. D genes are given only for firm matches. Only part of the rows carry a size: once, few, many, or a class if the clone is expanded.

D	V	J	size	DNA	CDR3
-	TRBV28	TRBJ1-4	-	TGTGCCAGCAGCCCCTATCGTAGTGAAAAACTGTTTTTT	CASSPYRSEKLFF
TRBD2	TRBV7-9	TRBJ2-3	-	TGTGCCAGCAGCCCGGAGGGAGGGCCCAACTCGGGGTATTTT	CASSPEGGPNSGYF
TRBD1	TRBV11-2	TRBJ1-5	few	TGTGCCAGCAGCTTAGCTACAGGGGGCGGGCAGCCCCAGCATTTT	CASSLATGGGQPQHF
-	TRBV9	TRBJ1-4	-	TGTGCCAGCAGCGTTACAACGGGACTTTCGAATGAAAAACTGTTTTTT	CASSVTTGLSNEKLFF
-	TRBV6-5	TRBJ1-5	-	TGTGCCAGCAGTCACCCCGGGGGCAATCAGCCCCAGCATTTT	CASSHPGGNQPQHF
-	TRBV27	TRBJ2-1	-	TGTGCCAGCAGTTTCGTCTCGGCCTTTGGAGGCTACAATGAGCAGTTCTTC	CASSFVSAFGGYNEQFF
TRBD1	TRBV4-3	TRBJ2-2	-	TGCGCCAGCAGCCAACCGGGACAGGGAGGGGGGGAGCTGTTTTTT	CASSQPGQGGGELFF
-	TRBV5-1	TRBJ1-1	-	TGTGCCAGCAGCTTGACAGGGAACACTGAAGCTTTCTTT	CASSLTGNTEAFF
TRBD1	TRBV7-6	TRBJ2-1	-	TGTGCCAGCAGCTTAGATACAGGGGCTACAGGGGATGAGCAGTTCTTC	CASSLDTGATGDEQFF
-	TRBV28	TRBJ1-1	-	TGTGCCAGCAGCCTCGGACAGAACACTGAAGCTTTCTTT	CASSLGQNTEAFF
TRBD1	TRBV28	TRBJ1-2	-	TGTGCCAGCAGTTCAACAGGGGGCAAGGACTATGGCTACACCTTC	CASSSTGGKDYGYTF
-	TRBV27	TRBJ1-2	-	TGTGCCAGCAGCATGACAGGAAAGGTCCATGGCTACACCTTC	CASSMTGKVHGYTF
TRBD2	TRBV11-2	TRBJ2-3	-	TGTGCCAGCAGCCCCCCGATACTAGCGGACACAGATACGCAGTATTTT	CASSPPILADTDTQYF
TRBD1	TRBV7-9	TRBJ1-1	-	TGTGCCAGCAGCTTATCCGGGACAGGAGACACTGAAGCTTTCTTT	CASSLSGTGDTEAFF
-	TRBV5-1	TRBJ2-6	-	TGCGCCAGCAGCTTTCAGGGGTTGGTTCCTGGGGCCTCTGGGGCCAACGTCCTGACTTTC	CASSFQGLVPGASGANVLTF
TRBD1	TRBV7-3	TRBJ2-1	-	TGTGCCAGCAGCCTAGACAGGGGGAACAATGAGCAGTTCTTC	CASSLDRGNNEQFF
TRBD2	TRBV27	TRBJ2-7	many	TGTGCCAGCGGCTTCCCGGGACTAGCGGGCCTGCAGTACTTC	CASGFPGLAGLQYF
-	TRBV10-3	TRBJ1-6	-	TGTGCCATCAGTGAAAACAACAGCCCACAAGAACCCCTCCACTTT	CAISENNSPQEPLHF
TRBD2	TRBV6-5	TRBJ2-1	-	TGTGCCAGCAGTTGGGCCGGGAGGGCCTACAATGAGCAGTTCTTC	CASSWAGRAYNEQFF
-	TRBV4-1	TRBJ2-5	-	TGCGCCAGCAGCCCACAGCAAGACTATAGAGAGACCCAGTACTTC	CASSPQQDYRETQYF
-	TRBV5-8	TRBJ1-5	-	TGTGCCAGCAGCTTTACAGGGAATCAGCCCCAGCATTTT	CASSFTGNQPQHF
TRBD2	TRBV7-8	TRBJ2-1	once	TGTGCCAGCAGAAGCAGAGGGACTAGCGTTTTATATGAGCAGTTCTTC	CASRSRGTSVLYEQFF
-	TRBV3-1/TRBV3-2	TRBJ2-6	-	TGTGCCAGCAGCCAAGAGGAGCTCGACAGCCCATCTTCCTCTGGGGCCAACGTCCTGACTTTC	CASSQEELDSPSSSGANVLTF
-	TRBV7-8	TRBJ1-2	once	TGTGCCAGCAGCCCAGGGGCCAAATATGGCTACACCTTC	CASSPGAKYGYTF
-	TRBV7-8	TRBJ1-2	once	TGTGCCAGCAGCACCTGGGAAGGTGAGGGTGGCTACACCTTC	CASSTWEGEGGYTF
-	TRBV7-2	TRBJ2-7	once	TGTGCCAGCAGCTTGGTCGCCCAGACAGATTATGTCTACGAGCAGTACTTC	CASSLVAQTDYVYEQYF
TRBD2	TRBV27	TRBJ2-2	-	TGTGCCAGCAGTTCCCTAGCGGGGGGGCAAGGTGGGGAGCTGTTTTTT	CASSSLAGGQGGELFF
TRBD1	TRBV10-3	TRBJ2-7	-	TGTGCCATCAGTGATCCGGGACAGGGGACGGGGTACGAGCAGTACTTC	CAISDPGQGTGYEQYF
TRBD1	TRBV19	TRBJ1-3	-	TGTGCCAGTAGTTCTACCCCACCAGGGGGTAGACGAAACACCATATATTTT	CASSSTPPGGRRNTIYF